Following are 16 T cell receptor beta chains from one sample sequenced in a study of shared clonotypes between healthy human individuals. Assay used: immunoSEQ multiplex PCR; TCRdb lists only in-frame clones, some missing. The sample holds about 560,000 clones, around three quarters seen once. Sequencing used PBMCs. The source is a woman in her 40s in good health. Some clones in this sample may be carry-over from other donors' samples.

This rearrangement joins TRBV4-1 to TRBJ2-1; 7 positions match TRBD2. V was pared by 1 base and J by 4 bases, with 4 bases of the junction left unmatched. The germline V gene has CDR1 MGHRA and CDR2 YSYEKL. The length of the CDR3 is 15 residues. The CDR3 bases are TGCGCCAGCAGCCAAGTTGGGGGAGGGTACAATGAGCAGTTCTTC. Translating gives CASSQVGGGYNEQFF.

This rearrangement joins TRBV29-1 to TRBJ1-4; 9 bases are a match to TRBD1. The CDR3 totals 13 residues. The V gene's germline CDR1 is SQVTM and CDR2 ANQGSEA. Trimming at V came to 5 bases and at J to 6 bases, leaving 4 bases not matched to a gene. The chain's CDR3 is CSVSRTGDEKLFF. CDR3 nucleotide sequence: TGCAGCGTTAGCCGGACAGGGGATGAAAAACTGTTTTTT. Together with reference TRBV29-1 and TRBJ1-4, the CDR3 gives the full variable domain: SAVISQKPSRDICQRGTSLTIQCQVDSQVTMMFWYRQQPGQSLTLIATANQGSEATYESGFVIDKFPISRPNLTFSTLTVSNMSPEDSSIYLCSVSRTGDEKLFFGSGTQLSVL.

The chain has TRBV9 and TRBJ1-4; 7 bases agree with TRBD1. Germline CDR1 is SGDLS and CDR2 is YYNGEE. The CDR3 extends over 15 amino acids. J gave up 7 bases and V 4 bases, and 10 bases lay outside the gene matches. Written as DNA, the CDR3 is TGTGCCAGCAGCCCCCCAGGGGGGGCGAGTGAAAAACTGTTTTTT. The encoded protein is CASSPPGGASEKLFF.

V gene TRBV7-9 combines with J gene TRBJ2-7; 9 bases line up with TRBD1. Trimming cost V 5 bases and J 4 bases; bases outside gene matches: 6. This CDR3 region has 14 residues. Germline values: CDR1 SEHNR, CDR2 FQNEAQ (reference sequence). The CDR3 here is CASSAGTGLYEQYF. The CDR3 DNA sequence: TGTGCCAGCAGCGCCGGGACAGGGTTATACGAGCAGTACTTC.

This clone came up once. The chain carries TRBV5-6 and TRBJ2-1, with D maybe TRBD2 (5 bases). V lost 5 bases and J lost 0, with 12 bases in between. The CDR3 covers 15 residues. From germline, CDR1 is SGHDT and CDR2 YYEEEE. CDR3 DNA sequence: TGTGCCAGCAGTCGAGGGCCTAGCTCCTACAATGAGCAGTTCTTC. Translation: CASSRGPSSYNEQFF.

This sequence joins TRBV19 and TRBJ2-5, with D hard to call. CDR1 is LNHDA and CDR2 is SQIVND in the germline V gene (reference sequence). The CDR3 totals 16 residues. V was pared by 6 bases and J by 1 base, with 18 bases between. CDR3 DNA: TGTGCCAGTAGCCTCACCCACCGGCCTTTCCAAGAGACCCAGTACTTC. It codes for CASSLTHRPFQETQYF. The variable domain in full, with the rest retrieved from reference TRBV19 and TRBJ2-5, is DGGITQSPKYLFRKEGQNVTLSCEQNLNHDAMYWYRQDPGQGLRLIYYSQIVNDFQKGDIAEGYSVSREKKESFPLTVTSAQKNPTAFYLCASSLTHRPFQETQYFGPGTRLLVL.

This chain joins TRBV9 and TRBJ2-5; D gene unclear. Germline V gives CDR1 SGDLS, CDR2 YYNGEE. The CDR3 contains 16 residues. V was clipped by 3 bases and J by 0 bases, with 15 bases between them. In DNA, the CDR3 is TGTGCCAGCAGCGCTCCGAAGGTTGGGTACCAAGAGACCCAGTACTTC. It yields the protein CASSAPKVGYQETQYF.

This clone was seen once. CDR3 residues: CASGDRNSYEQYF. The CDR3, as DNA: TGTGCCAGCGGGGACAGGAACTCCTACGAGCAGTACTTC. The J gene is TRBJ2-7, the V gene TRBV6-1; 8 bases fit TRBD1. Germline assignment: CDR1 MNHNS and CDR2 SASEGT. V lost 8 bases to trimming and J lost 0 bases; unmatched junction nucleotides: 3. The CDR3 consists of 13 residues.

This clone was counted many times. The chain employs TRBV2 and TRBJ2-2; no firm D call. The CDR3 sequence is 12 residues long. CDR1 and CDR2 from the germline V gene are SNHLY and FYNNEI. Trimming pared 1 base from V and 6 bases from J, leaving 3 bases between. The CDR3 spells CASSEGAGELFF. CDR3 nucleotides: TGTGCCAGCAGTGAAGGGGCCGGGGAGCTGTTTTTT.

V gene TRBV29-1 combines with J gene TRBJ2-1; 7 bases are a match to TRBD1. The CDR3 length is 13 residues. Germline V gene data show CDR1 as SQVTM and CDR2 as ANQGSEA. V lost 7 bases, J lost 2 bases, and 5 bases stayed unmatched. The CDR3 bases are TGCAGCGCACGGGACAGCCCCTACAATGAGCAGTTCTTC. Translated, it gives CSARDSPYNEQFF.

For the CDR3, the DNA is TGTGCCTGGAGACCCCCGAGGTTCTACACAGATACGCAGTATTTT. It codes for CAWRPPRFYTDTQYF. This chain uses TRBV30 with TRBJ2-3, with D hard to call. The V gene's germline CDR1 is GTSNPN and CDR2 SVGIG (reference sequence). The CDR3 is made up of 15 amino acids. Trimming removed 3 bases at V and 2 bases at J, with 15 bases between.

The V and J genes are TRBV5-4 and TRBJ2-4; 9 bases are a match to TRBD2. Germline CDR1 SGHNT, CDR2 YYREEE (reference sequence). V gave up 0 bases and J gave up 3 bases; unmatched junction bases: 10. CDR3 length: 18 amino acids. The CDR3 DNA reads TGTGCCAGCAGCTTGGACGGGACTAGCACAACGATCAAAAACATTCAGTACTTC. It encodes CASSLDGTSTTIKNIQYF.

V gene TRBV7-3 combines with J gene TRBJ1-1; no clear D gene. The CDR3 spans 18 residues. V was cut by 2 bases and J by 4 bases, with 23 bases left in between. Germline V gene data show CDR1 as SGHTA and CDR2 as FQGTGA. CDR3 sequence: CASSLSPNTFSLGTEAFF. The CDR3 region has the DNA TGTGCCAGCAGCTTATCCCCGAATACTTTCTCCCTAGGCACTGAAGCTTTCTTT.

The CDR3 sequence is CASSLGQLDQETQYF. The CDR3 coding sequence is TGTGCCAGCAGCTTAGGGCAGCTTGACCAAGAGACCCAGTACTTC. The chain employs TRBV7-3 and TRBJ2-5; D not resolved. CDR1 is SGHTA, CDR2 FQGTGA, per germline. The CDR3 consists of 15 residues. V was cut by 2 bases and J by 0 bases, with 10 bases left in between.

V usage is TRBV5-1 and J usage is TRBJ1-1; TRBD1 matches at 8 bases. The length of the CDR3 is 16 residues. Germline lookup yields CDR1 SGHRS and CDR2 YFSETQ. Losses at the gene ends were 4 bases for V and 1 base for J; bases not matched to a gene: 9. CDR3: CASSLAAGTGNTEAFF. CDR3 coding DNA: TGCGCCAGCAGCCTCGCTGCCGGGACAGGGAACACTGAAGCTTTCTTT.

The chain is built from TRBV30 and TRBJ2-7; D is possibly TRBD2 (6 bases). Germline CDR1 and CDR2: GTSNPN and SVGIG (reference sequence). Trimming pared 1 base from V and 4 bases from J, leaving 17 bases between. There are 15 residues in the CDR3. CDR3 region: CAWSGGGRDFYEQYF. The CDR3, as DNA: TGTGCCTGGAGTGGGGGAGGCAGGGACTTTTACGAGCAGTACTTC.